One sample yielded the 18 T cell receptor beta chains listed below, sequenced in a study of neurological immune-mediated disorders. TCRdb reanalysed the 5' RACE reads using MiXCR and keeps one entry per CDR3 protein. The repertoire includes 25,000 to 35,000 distinct CDR3 sequences, roughly 20% of them detected once, and around 16% sits in the top ten. Material: PBMCs. These receptors originate from an older woman in good health.

This sequence joins TRBV5-5 and TRBJ2-1; maybe TRBD2 (5 bases). The germline V gene has CDR1 SGHKS and CDR2 YYEKEE (reference sequence). V gave up 6 bases and J gave up 5 bases, with 24 bases separating them. This CDR3 comprises 17 residues. CDR3 in DNA: TGTGCCAGCATCGAAAACCTCGAGTTCGGAGGAAACAATGAGCAGTTCTTC. Protein: CASIENLEFGGNNEQFF.

The sample holds many counts of this clonotype. The V and J genes are TRBV18 and TRBJ2-3, with 8 bases identical to TRBD1. The CDR3 loop spans 15 amino acids. With 2 bases clipped from V and 1 base from J, the junction kept 2 bases outside the gene matches. Germline V gene lookup returns CDR1 KGHSH and CDR2 LQKENI. The CDR3 coding sequence is TGTGCCAGCTCACCATGGGGACAGGGCACAGATACGCAGTATTTT. It translates to CASSPWGQGTDTQYF. Full variable domain (rest looked up from reference TRBV18 and TRBJ2-3): NAGVMQNPRHLVRRRGQEARLRCSPMKGHSHVYWYRQLPEEGLKFMVYLQKENIIDESGMPKERFSAEFPKEGPSILRIQQVVRGDSAAYFCASSPWGQGTDTQYFGPGTRLTVL.

This chain connects TRBV20-1 to TRBJ2-3; D is ambiguous. CDR1 is DFQATT and CDR2 is SNEGSKA in the germline V gene (reference sequence). This CDR3 is 12 amino acids long. V lost 2 bases and J 10 bases, leaving 13 bases between the germline ends. The CDR3 DNA follows: TGCAGTGCTAGACCCACTACGGGCGCGCAGTATTTT. Translation: CSARPTTGAQYF.

At least ten counts were recorded for this clonotype. The chain carries TRBV28 and TRBJ2-4; D may be TRBD2 (7 bases). This CDR3 comprises 19 residues. Germline V gives CDR1 MDHEN, CDR2 SYDVKM. Trimming pared 7 bases from V and 0 bases from J, leaving 25 bases between. Here the CDR3 DNA reads TGTGCCAGCAACCCACGAGGGGGGGTGGGTGGGCTAGCCAAAAACATTCAGTACTTC. The encoded protein is CASNPRGGVGGLAKNIQYF.

There are many counts of this clonotype. The chain carries TRBV5-1 and TRBJ1-1, with TRBD1 matching over 8 bases. The V gene's germline CDR1 is SGHRS and CDR2 YFSETQ. V trimming: 5 bases; J trimming: 4 bases; junction bases outside the gene matches: 7. The CDR3 runs 14 residues. The CDR3 region is CASRGQGSSTEAFF. CDR3 in DNA: TGCGCCAGCAGAGGACAGGGTAGTAGCACTGAAGCTTTCTTT.

This clonotype is medium-sized (0.01 to 0.1%) within its sample. The chain joins TRBV21-1 to TRBJ1-2. TRBV21-1 is annotated as a pseudogene. This CDR3 is built from 14 residues. In nucleotides, the CDR3 is TGTGCCAGCAGCAAAGTCGTTGTGGGCTATGGCTACACCTTC. It specifies CASSKVVVGYGYTF.

This clonotype was found many times. This CDR3 reads CSGGGTSNLNEQFF. The CDR3 nucleotides read TGCAGCGGGGGGGGGACTAGTAACTTAAATGAGCAGTTCTTC. The genes are TRBV29-1 and TRBJ2-1; the match to TRBD2 covers 8 bases. The CDR3 totals 14 residues. V lost 7 bases to trimming and J lost 7 bases; unmatched junction nucleotides: 12. Germline V lookup: CDR1 SQVTM, CDR2 ANQGSEA.

There are many counts of this clonotype. V is TRBV20-1 and J is TRBJ2-1; TRBD1 is a possible D gene (5 bases). The CDR3 is 15 residues long. CDR1 and CDR2 from the germline V gene are DFQATT and SNEGSKA (reference sequence). Trimming left V 2 bases short and J 0 bases short, with 11 bases between. The chain's CDR3 is CSARQGAASYNEQFF. For the CDR3, the DNA is TGCAGTGCTAGACAAGGGGCCGCCTCCTACAATGAGCAGTTCTTC.

This clonotype was counted many times. The chain couples TRBV12-3 or TRBV12-4 to TRBJ1-6, with D uncertain. Trimming cost V 5 bases and J 8 bases, with 10 bases left between them. The CDR3 extends over 13 amino acids. The CDR3 region is CASSPRRDSPLHF. CDR3 coding DNA: TGTGCCAGCAGTCCCCGGCGGGATTCACCCCTCCACTTT.

Many counts were recorded for this clonotype. The rearrangement joins TRBV7-8 to TRBJ2-2; TRBD2 aligns across 12 bases. V lost 1 base to trimming and J lost 4 bases; unmatched junction nucleotides: 16. The CDR3 extends over 21 amino acids. Germline loops: CDR1 SGHVS, CDR2 FQNEAQ. The CDR3 nucleotides are TGTGCCAGCAGCTTAGGGCCCGGGCTCGGGCTAGCGGGAGGGGGCACCGGGGAGCTGTTTTTT. Its translation: CASSLGPGLGLAGGGTGELFF.

This clonotype was counted at least ten times. The chain combines TRBV9 with TRBJ1-1; TRBD1 aligns across 7 bases. The CDR3 runs to 15 residues. J was trimmed by 2 bases and V by 0 bases; bases with no gene match: 4. Germline CDR1 and CDR2: SGDLS and YYNGEE. For the CDR3, the DNA is TGTGCCAGCAGCGTAGAGCCAGGGGGAAACACTGAAGCTTTCTTT. Translated: CASSVEPGGNTEAFF.

Many counts were recorded for this clonotype. The CDR3 spells CASSVVAGGADTQYF. The CDR3 DNA is TGTGCCAGCAGCGTAGTAGCGGGAGGAGCAGATACGCAGTATTTT. The rearrangement uses TRBV9 and TRBJ2-3, with 10 bases lining up with TRBD2. J lost 4 bases, V lost 0 bases, and 2 bases had no gene match. This CDR3 comprises 15 residues. Germline V CDR1 and CDR2: SGDLS, YYNGEE.

There are many counts of this clonotype. The chain uses TRBV5-1 and TRBJ2-3; D could derive from TRBD1 or TRBD2 (5 bases each). V lost 7 bases to trimming and J lost 2 bases, with 14 bases between them. Germline CDR1 reads SGHRS; CDR2 reads YFSETQ. The CDR3 is made up of 14 amino acids. The CDR3 loop is CASLRDQATDTQYF. The DNA of the CDR3 is TGCGCCAGCTTAAGGGACCAGGCCACAGATACGCAGTATTTT.

This clonotype occurred a few times. The V call is TRBV29-1, the J call TRBJ2-4; the D call may be TRBD1 or TRBD2 (5 bases each). Trimming left V 8 bases short and J 2 bases short, with 16 bases between. This CDR3 is 14 amino acids long. From germline, CDR1 is SQVTM and CDR2 ANQGSEA. CDR3 in amino acids: CSSFSGASKNIQYF. In DNA form, the CDR3 reads TGCAGCTCCTTTTCCGGGGCCTCCAAAAACATTCAGTACTTC.

This clonotype was seen at least ten times. The genes are TRBV7-2 and TRBJ1-1, with a tentative D call TRBD1 (6 bases). Germline-derived CDR1 and CDR2 are SGHTA and FQGNSA. This CDR3 comprises 15 residues. The V end was cut by 5 bases, the J end by 0 bases, with 13 bases between. The CDR3 region is CASSLGTRMNTEAFF. CDR3 bases: TGTGCCAGCAGCCTAGGGACAAGGATGAACACTGAAGCTTTCTTT.

This clonotype was seen many times. The rearrangement joins TRBV5-1 to TRBJ1-6; a weak D match, TRBD1 (5 bases). Looked up from germline, CDR1 is SGHRS and CDR2 is YFSETQ. V was cut by 3 bases and J by 0 bases, with 7 bases left in between. The CDR3 runs 15 residues. The CDR3 here is CASSYGGSYNSPLHF. The CDR3, as DNA: TGCGCCAGCAGCTACGGGGGCTCCTATAATTCACCCCTCCACTTT.

This clonotype occurred many times. This sequence joins TRBV7-3 and TRBJ2-5; TRBD1 agrees at 8 bases. Trimming at V came to 5 bases and at J to 5 bases, leaving 13 bases not matched to a gene. Germline CDR1 is SGHTA and CDR2 is FQGTGA. This CDR3 is 16 amino acids long. The CDR3 here is CASSISPAGGLETQYF. The CDR3 nucleotides read TGTGCCAGCAGCATAAGCCCCGCAGGGGGCTTGGAGACCCAGTACTTC.

The rearrangement joins TRBV18 to TRBJ1-1; D is ambiguous. The CDR3 sequence is 13 residues long. In germline, CDR1 is KGHSH, CDR2 LQKENI. The CDR3 coding sequence is TGTGCTAGCGCGAAGACGACGAACACTGAAGCTTTCTTT. Amino acids: CASAKTTNTEAFF.